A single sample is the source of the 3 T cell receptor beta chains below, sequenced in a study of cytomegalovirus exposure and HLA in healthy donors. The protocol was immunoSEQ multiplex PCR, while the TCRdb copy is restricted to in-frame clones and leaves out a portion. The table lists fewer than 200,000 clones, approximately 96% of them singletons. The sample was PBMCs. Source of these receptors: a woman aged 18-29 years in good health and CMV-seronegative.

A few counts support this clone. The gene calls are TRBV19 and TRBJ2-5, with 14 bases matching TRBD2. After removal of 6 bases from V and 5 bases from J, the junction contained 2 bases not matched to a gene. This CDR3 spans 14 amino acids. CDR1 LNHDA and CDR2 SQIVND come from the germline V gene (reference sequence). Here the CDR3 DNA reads TGTGCCAGTAGGACTAGCGGGGGGGCCGAGACCCAGTACTTC. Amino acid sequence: CASRTSGGAETQYF.

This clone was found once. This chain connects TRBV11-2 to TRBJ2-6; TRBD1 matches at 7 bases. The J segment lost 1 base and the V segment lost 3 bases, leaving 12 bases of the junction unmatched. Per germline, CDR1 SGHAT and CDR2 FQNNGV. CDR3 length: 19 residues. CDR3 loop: CASSFKTGLLPSGANVLTF. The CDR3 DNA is TGTGCCAGCAGCTTCAAGACAGGGCTTCTTCCTTCTGGGGCCAACGTCCTGACTTTC.

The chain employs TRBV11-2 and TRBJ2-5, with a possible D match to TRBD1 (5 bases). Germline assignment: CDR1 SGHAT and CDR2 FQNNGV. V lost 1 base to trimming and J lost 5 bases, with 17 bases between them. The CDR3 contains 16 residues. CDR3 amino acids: CASSLAQGLAGETQYF. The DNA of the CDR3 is TGTGCCAGCAGCTTAGCTCAGGGCCTCGCCGGGGAGACCCAGTACTTC.